This T cell receptor beta chain appears in the sequencing data of a study of tumor-infiltrating lymphocytes in primary liver carcinoma. Study overall: Roughly 3.65 to 7.13 million productive TCRbeta reads came from each sample, comparable across tissue types.

Turning to this clonotype: Its antigen is unknown. Because the CDR3's place on the DNA is in doubt, the DNA is left out and the CDR3 is given as listed by TCRdb.

The CDR3 region is 14 residues in length, termini included. Looked up from germline, CDR1 is GTSNPN and CDR2 is SVGIG (reference sequence). Findings of the study overall: Whereas tumor region pairs overlapped more, tumor-adjacent and tumor-blood pairs overlapped less.

A primer in the constant region served to generate TCR beta cDNA from 500 ng of total RNA. Nested multiplex PCR, run for three rounds with slightly modified ARM-PCR, yielded TCR beta libraries. Each of the first two PCR rounds ran nine to ten cycles with TRBV1-TRBV30 forward and C-beta reverse primers. TCRdb reprocessed the multiplex PCR reads via MiXCR and lists one record per CDR3 protein. This table holds approximately 100,000 distinct CDR3 sequences, about 67% found once. Without any cell sorting, about 18-31 mg of bulk tissue yielded co-extracted RNA and DNA. Every patient in the cohort had a primary liver carcinoma. That carcinoma was treated by surgical resection. Every tumor yielded five separate sampled regions.

The receptor comes from a woman aged 55-70 years with primary liver carcinoma and hepatitis B virus infection. Specimen: liver tumor tissue from sampling region 2. Documented subset: tumor region T2, inferior pole. V gene TRBV30 combines with J gene TRBJ1-1. The CDR3 spells CAWMQVGSGTEASF.